The T cell receptor (beta chain) under discussion was sequenced for a study of T cells in Graves' hyperthyroidism and ophthalmopathy. This clonotype was detected only once. Its cognate antigen is unknown. Notes on the study in general: Most clonotypes expanded in thyroid above 0.001 were likewise present in blood.

TCR beta CDR3 sequences were amplified from RNA transcripts. HTBI primers were the set used in a first-round RT-PCR of the TCR CDR3. TCRdb re-derived calls from the multiplex PCR reads in MiXCR, one entry per CDR3 protein. This table holds about 540,000 distinct CDR3 sequences, 46% found once. This sequence was found in a woman between 18 and 29 years old with Graves' hyperthyroidism. Sequences were obtained from peripheral blood or thyroid tissue (not recorded which).

The CDR3 is CSELTGQGAHGYTF. The DNA for the CDR3 is TGCAGCGAACTAACGGGACAGGGGGCGCATGGCTACACCTTC. The chain employs TRBV29-1 and TRBJ1-2, with 12 bases that match TRBD1. The V and J ends lost 7 bases and 6 bases, in that order; junction bases with no gene match: 9. The CDR3 runs to 14 residues. Germline-derived CDR1 and CDR2 are SQVTM and ANQGSEA.